This T cell receptor (beta chain) was obtained from a study of blood T cell repertoires in COVID-19. Study details: Researchers got acute and convalescent COVID-19 samples from the United States, Italy and Spain. T cells, B-cell-depleted T cells, or PBMCs provided the cDNA or gDNA that served as material.

Germline loops: CDR1 MNHEY, CDR2 SVGEGT. J lost 0 bases, V lost 5 bases, and 5 bases had no gene match. CDR3 length equals 17 residues. In the authors' methods: It was from reference gene primer amplification that nucleated cell counts were estimated. Clones were sequenced by immunoSEQ multiplex PCR, and TCRdb holds only the in-frame ones, with some missing. Clonal size and the V and J genes are those of that table, whereas D and trimming came from the DNA. The sample comprises roughly 210,000 clones, 88% of which are singletons, and roughly 1.7% rests with the top ten. The source material was peripheral blood. The receptor comes from a man aged 70 or older with acute or convalescent COVID-19. This rearrangement joins TRBV6-2 or TRBV6-3 to TRBJ2-6, with 9 bases identical to TRBD1. CDR3 in DNA: TGTGCCAGCAGTCGCTTGACAGGGGGCTCTGGGGCCAACGTCCTGACTTTC. This sequence encodes CASSRLTGGSGANVLTF.